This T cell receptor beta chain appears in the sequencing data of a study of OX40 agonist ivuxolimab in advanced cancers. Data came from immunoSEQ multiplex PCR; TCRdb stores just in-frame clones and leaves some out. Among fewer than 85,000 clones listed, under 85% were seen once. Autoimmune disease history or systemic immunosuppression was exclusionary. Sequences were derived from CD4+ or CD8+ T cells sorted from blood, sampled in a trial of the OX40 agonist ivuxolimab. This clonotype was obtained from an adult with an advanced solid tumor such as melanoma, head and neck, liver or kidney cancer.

CDR3 coding DNA: TGTGCCAGCAGCTTAGATCCGCATCAGCCCCAGCATTTT. Its translation: CASSLDPHQPQHF. This chain connects TRBV7-2 to TRBJ1-5; D is unclear. CDR1 is SGHTA, CDR2 FQGNSA, per germline. CDR3 length: 13 residues. The germline V and J ends were trimmed by 1 base and 5 bases, with 6 bases remaining between them. Filled out from reference TRBV7-2 and TRBJ1-5, the complete variable domain reads GAGVSQSPSNKVTEKGKDVELRCDPISGHTALYWYRQSLGQGLEFLIYFQGNSAPDKSGLPSDRFSAERTGGSVSTLTIQRTQQEDSAVYLCASSLDPHQPQHFGDGTRLSIL.